This T cell receptor beta chain stems from a study of patients and donors after allogeneic stem cell transplantation. TCRdb used MiXCR to reprocess the RT-PCR reads, holding one entry per CDR3 protein. The sample has more than 850,000 distinct CDR3 sequences, roughly 18% seen once; the top ten hold around 6%. From germline, CDR1 is LNHNV and CDR2 YYDKDF (reference sequence). This CDR3 comprises 18 residues. The J segment lost 1 base and the V segment lost 0 bases, leaving 8 bases of the junction unmatched. Source material: blood, either unsorted or a sorted T cell fraction (not recorded which). V usage is TRBV15 and J usage is TRBJ1-5, with TRBD1 matching over 8 bases. This clonotype was obtained from a human donor who was either an allogeneic HSCT recipient or a stem cell or donor lymphocyte infusion donor (not recorded which). It is not recorded whose cells these are; they may come from a transplant donor. Here the CDR3 reads CATSRDRGRQMSNQPQHF. The DNA for the CDR3 is TGTGCCACCAGCAGAGACAGGGGGCGGCAAATGAGCAATCAGCCCCAGCATTTT.